A selection of T cell receptor beta chains follows, all from one sample in a study of blood T cell repertoires in COVID-19. The data were produced by immunoSEQ multiplex PCR, yet TCRdb's version contains in-frame clones alone and is incomplete. The repertoire has 70,000 to 95,000 clones, about nine tenths of them found once; the top ten carry 1.5%. Sequencing input: peripheral blood. These receptors all stem from a human donor with active COVID-19. The donor label of this sample is uncertain. Both conserved end residues are part of each CDR3. The D gene is left open where the match is weak. Part of the rows lack a size; the others show once, few, many or a class for expanded clones.

TRBV19	TRBJ2-7	TRBD1	.	CASSERQGHPPEQYF	TGTGCCAGTAGTGAGCGACAGGGGCACCCTCCCGAGCAGTACTTC
TRBV5-6	TRBJ1-3	.	.	CASSFQVNSGNTIYF	TGTGCCAGCAGCTTCCAGGTTAACTCTGGAAACACCATATATTTT
TRBV9	TRBJ1-4	TRBD1	.	CASSVGGTGWEKLFF	TGTGCCAGCAGCGTAGGGGGGACAGGGTGGGAAAAACTGTTTTTT
TRBV11-2	TRBJ2-3	.	once	CASSWGADTQYF	TGTGCCAGCAGCTGGGGCGCAGATACGCAGTATTTT
TRBV11-3	TRBJ1-2	TRBD1	.	CASSSQGVGYTF	TGTGCCAGCAGCTCTCAGGGGGTTGGCTACACCTTC
TRBV29-1	TRBJ1-2	TRBD1	.	CSVSGTGSDGYTF	TGCAGCGTTTCCGGGACAGGGTCGGATGGCTACACCTTC
TRBV30	TRBJ2-6	TRBD1	.	CAWSTIRQGASSGANVLTF	TGTGCCTGGAGTACTATCCGACAGGGGGCCTCCTCTGGGGCCAACGTCCTGACTTTC
TRBV11-2	TRBJ1-1	TRBD1	.	CASSPTDRGRNTEAFF	TGTGCCAGCAGCCCAACGGACAGGGGGAGAAACACTGAAGCTTTCTTT
TRBV3-1/TRBV3-2	TRBJ1-1	.	.	CASSHPGGRGTEAFF	TGTGCCAGCAGCCATCCCGGGGGAAGAGGGACTGAAGCTTTCTTT
TRBV28	TRBJ2-1	.	.	CASTREVIRNEQFF	TGTGCCAGCACCAGAGAGGTAATCCGAAATGAGCAGTTCTTC
TRBV4-3	TRBJ1-5	.	.	CASSQVWATSQPQHF	TGCGCCAGCAGCCAAGTTTGGGCCACCAGTCAGCCCCAGCATTTT
TRBV16	TRBJ1-2	TRBD1	.	CASSPSGQNYGYTF	TGTGCCAGCAGCCCATCGGGACAGAACTATGGCTACACCTTC
TRBV4-2	TRBJ2-5	TRBD2	.	CASSQVGLAGVQETQYF	TGTGCCAGCAGCCAAGTCGGACTAGCGGGGGTACAAGAGACCCAGTACTTC
TRBV18	TRBJ2-1	.	.	CASSPGLLIEQFF	TGTGCCAGCTCACCCGGTCTACTCATTGAGCAGTTCTTC
TRBV4-2	TRBJ2-5	TRBD2	once	CASSLGTSGALRETQYF	TGTGCCAGCAGCCTAGGGACTAGCGGGGCCCTGAGGGAGACCCAGTACTTC
TRBV9	TRBJ2-6	.	.	CASSALRSSGANVLTF	TGTGCCAGCAGCGCCCTCCGTTCCTCTGGGGCCAACGTCCTGACTTTC
TRBV6-2/TRBV6-3	TRBJ1-2	.	.	CASSYSGQARPFENYGYTF	TGTGCCAGCAGTTACAGTGGACAAGCCAGACCCTTCGAAAACTATGGCTACACCTTC
TRBV19	TRBJ1-5	.	.	CASSITGNPNQPQHF	TGTGCCAGTAGTATAACAGGGAACCCCAATCAGCCCCAGCATTTT
TRBV6-1	TRBJ2-2	.	.	CASSEVWGQSTGELFF	TGTGCCAGCAGTGAAGTGTGGGGGCAAAGCACCGGGGAGCTGTTTTTT
TRBV10-1	TRBJ2-2	TRBD1	.	CASSESIIRGRNTGELFF	TGCGCCAGCAGTGAGTCGATTATAAGGGGGCGTAACACCGGGGAGCTGTTTTTT
TRBV4-3	TRBJ1-4	TRBD1	.	CASSQGTGSTGYEKLFF	TGCGCCAGCAGCCAAGGGACAGGGTCGACTGGGTATGAAAAACTGTTTTTT
TRBV20-1	TRBJ1-2	TRBD1	.	CSAPGQWGYTF	TGCAGTGCCCCGGGACAGTGGGGCTACACCTTC
TRBV4-1	TRBJ2-7	.	.	CASSPAAAGRSTEQYF	TGCGCCAGCAGCCCCGCAGCGGCAGGGAGGTCTACGGAGCAGTACTTC
TRBV27	TRBJ2-2	TRBD1	.	CASSSPLRTGSTGELFF	TGTGCCAGCAGTTCCCCCCTGAGGACAGGGTCCACCGGGGAGCTGTTTTTT
TRBV10-2	TRBJ2-7	.	.	CASSGTRQRTSYEQYF	TGCGCCAGCAGTGGTACGCGTCAGCGAACTTCCTACGAGCAGTACTTC
TRBV18	TRBJ2-6	.	.	CASSPAQSGANVLTF	TGTGCCAGCTCACCGGCCCAGTCTGGGGCCAACGTCCTGACTTTC
TRBV7-9	TRBJ2-5	.	.	CASSLSLSGGETQYF	TGTGCCAGCAGCTTGTCTCTTTCAGGGGGGGAGACCCAGTACTTC
TRBV9	TRBJ2-1	.	.	CASSGGSARRNNEQFF	TGTGCCAGCAGCGGGGGTTCGGCGAGGAGGAACAATGAGCAGTTCTTC
TRBV6-2/TRBV6-3	TRBJ2-7	.	.	CASSYSRVGANTYEQYF	TGTGCCAGCAGTTACTCGCGTGTAGGGGCGAATACCTACGAGCAGTACTTC
TRBV4-1	TRBJ2-7	TRBD1	.	CASSQDPAGTGGYEQYF	TGCGCCAGCAGCCAAGATCCGGCGGGGACAGGAGGCTACGAGCAGTACTTC
TRBV6-6	TRBJ2-3	TRBD1	.	CASSRNGGQGASGDTQYF	TGTGCCAGCAGTCGAAACGGAGGCCAGGGGGCGTCTGGAGATACGCAGTATTTT
TRBV10-2	TRBJ1-3	TRBD1	.	CASTPWGQSASGNTIYF	TGCGCCAGCACCCCGTGGGGACAGTCGGCCTCTGGAAACACCATATATTTT
TRBV12-5	TRBJ2-7	.	.	CASGLPTGTRYEQYF	TGTGCTAGTGGTTTGCCGACAGGGACTCGCTACGAGCAGTACTTC
TRBV7-2	TRBJ2-7	.	.	CASSLVGTSLGEQYF	TGTGCCAGCAGCTTAGTAGGGACTTCCTTAGGCGAGCAGTACTTC
TRBV10-3	TRBJ2-7	TRBD1	.	CAISGQSYEQYF	TGTGCCATTTCGGGACAGTCCTACGAGCAGTACTTC
TRBV3-1/TRBV3-2	TRBJ2-3	.	once	CASSLLRDTQYF	TGTGCCAGCAGCCTCCTGCGGGATACGCAGTATTTT
TRBV6-5	TRBJ2-7	TRBD2	.	CASSLKAGALYEQYF	TGTGCCAGCAGTTTAAAAGCGGGGGCCCTTTACGAGCAGTACTTC
TRBV4-1	TRBJ1-1	TRBD1	once	CASSQGGQGGTIGTEAFF	TGCGCCAGCAGCCAAGGCGGACAGGGGGGCACTATAGGCACTGAAGCTTTCTTT
TRBV6-2/TRBV6-3	TRBJ1-1	.	.	CASSYQLGGTNTEAFF	TGTGCCAGCAGTTACCAGCTAGGGGGAACCAACACTGAAGCTTTCTTT
TRBV11-3	TRBJ1-1	.	.	CASSLVVALNTEAFF	TGTGCCAGCAGCTTAGTTGTGGCCTTGAACACTGAAGCTTTCTTT
TRBV6-5	TRBJ2-7	.	.	CASTQLPAGSEQYF	TGTGCCAGCACCCAACTCCCGGCGGGAAGCGAGCAGTACTTC
TRBV5-5	TRBJ1-2	TRBD1	.	CASSWDRDYGYTF	TGTGCCAGCAGCTGGGACAGGGACTATGGCTACACCTTC
TRBV19	TRBJ2-1	TRBD2	.	CASSSREGLADYNEQFF	TGTGCCAGTAGTAGTCGGGAAGGACTAGCGGACTACAATGAGCAGTTCTTC
TRBV6-5	TRBJ2-7	TRBD1	.	CASSYSRGTGEKNF	TGTGCCAGCAGTTACTCGAGAGGGACAGGGGAAAAGAACTTC
TRBV5-6	TRBJ2-7	.	.	CASSFVRSSYEQYF	TGTGCCAGCAGCTTCGTAAGGAGCTCCTACGAGCAGTACTTC
TRBV5-6	TRBJ2-7	.	.	CASSLRRNRNEQYF	TGTGCCAGCAGCTTGCGCAGGAATCGAAACGAGCAGTACTTC
TRBV29-1	TRBJ1-2	.	few	CSGHSNYGYTF	TGCAGCGGCCACAGTAACTATGGCTACACCTTC
TRBV19	TRBJ1-2	.	.	CASSINAGRGYGYTF	TGTGCCAGTAGTATTAATGCAGGGAGGGGCTATGGCTACACCTTC
TRBV28	TRBJ1-2	TRBD1	.	CASSRQGYGYTF	TGTGCCAGCAGCAGACAGGGCTATGGCTACACCTTC
TRBV5-4	TRBJ2-2	TRBD2	.	CASSKAGGNTGELFF	TGTGCCAGCAGCAAAGCGGGGGGGAACACCGGGGAGCTGTTTTTT
TRBV12-3/TRBV12-4	TRBJ1-2	.	.	CALPGEPSYGYTF	TGTGCCCTCCCGGGGGAGCCGTCCTATGGCTACACCTTC
TRBV27	TRBJ2-5	TRBD1	.	CASSSKPDRVVLKAQYF	TGTGCCAGCAGTTCCAAACCGGACAGGGTAGTCTTGAAGGCCCAGTACTTC
TRBV9	TRBJ2-7	TRBD2	.	CASSVLAGGPNEQYF	TGTGCCAGCAGCGTATTAGCGGGGGGTCCCAACGAGCAGTACTTC
TRBV7-9	TRBJ2-5	TRBD2	.	CASSLGPGLAGRETQYF	TGTGCCAGCAGCTTAGGACCGGGGCTAGCGGGTCGGGAGACCCAGTACTTC
TRBV7-3	TRBJ1-1	TRBD1	.	CASSLAQSGTDYMNTEAFF	TGTGCCAGCAGCTTAGCCCAGTCCGGGACAGATTATATGAACACTGAAGCTTTCTTT
TRBV7-2	TRBJ1-2	TRBD1	.	CASSWGGTGNTYGYTF	TGTGCCAGCAGCTGGGGTGGGACAGGGAACACCTATGGCTACACCTTC
TRBV27	TRBJ1-2	.	once	CASSLWSGYGYTF	TGTGCCAGCAGTTTATGGTCGGGCTATGGCTACACCTTC
TRBV11-2	TRBJ2-7	.	.	CASNGGAATYEQYF	TGTGCCAGCAATGGGGGGGCGGCGACCTACGAGCAGTACTTC
TRBV9	TRBJ2-3	TRBD2	.	CASSVGTRGTDTQYF	TGTGCCAGCAGCGTAGGGACTAGGGGCACAGATACGCAGTATTTT